Detailed here is one TCR beta chain. The record originates from a study of shared clonotypes between healthy human individuals. CDR1 SGHVS and CDR2 FNYEAQ come from the germline V gene. The CDR3 runs 19 residues. J was trimmed by 5 bases and V by 5 bases; bases with no gene match: 21. Sequencing used immunoSEQ multiplex PCR; TCRdb keeps in-frame clones, though not all of them. Of 500,000 to 550,000 clones in the sample, 90% to 97% are singletons; the top ten hold about 0.06%. The V call is TRBV7-6, the J call TRBJ2-5; 9 nucleotides agree with TRBD1. This sequence originates from a woman in her 30s in good health. The sequenced sample was naive CD4+ T cells sorted from blood. The subset was: CD45RA+ positively selected. CDR3 sequence (DNA): TGTGCCAGCAGCCGTAGCCTCGGGACAGGGTCAAGTTTTCTGGAGACCCAGTACTTC. This translates into CASSRSLGTGSSFLETQYF.